This T cell receptor beta chain is drawn from a study of blood T cell repertoires in COVID-19. Whole-study context: The United States, Italy and Spain provided the acute and convalescent COVID-19 samples.

In the authors' methods: Estimation of nucleated cell counts was performed using reference gene primer amplification. Profiling relied on immunoSEQ multiplex PCR, and the TCRdb table lists in-frame clones only, not all of them. From that table come the V and J calls and clone size; the DNA was used to work out D and trimming. The sample has 100,000 to 150,000 clones, 80% to 90% seen once. This CDR3 comprises 13 residues. The V gene lost 6 bases and the J gene lost 3 bases, with 11 bases spanning the gap. What was sequenced was peripheral blood. This rearrangement joins TRBV12-3 or TRBV12-4 to TRBJ1-1; tentative D call: TRBD1 (5 bases). The sequence was obtained from an older man who had recovered from COVID-19. DNA of the CDR3: TGTGCCAGCAGAATGGACACATACACTGAAGCTTTCTTT. Its translation is CASRMDTYTEAFF.